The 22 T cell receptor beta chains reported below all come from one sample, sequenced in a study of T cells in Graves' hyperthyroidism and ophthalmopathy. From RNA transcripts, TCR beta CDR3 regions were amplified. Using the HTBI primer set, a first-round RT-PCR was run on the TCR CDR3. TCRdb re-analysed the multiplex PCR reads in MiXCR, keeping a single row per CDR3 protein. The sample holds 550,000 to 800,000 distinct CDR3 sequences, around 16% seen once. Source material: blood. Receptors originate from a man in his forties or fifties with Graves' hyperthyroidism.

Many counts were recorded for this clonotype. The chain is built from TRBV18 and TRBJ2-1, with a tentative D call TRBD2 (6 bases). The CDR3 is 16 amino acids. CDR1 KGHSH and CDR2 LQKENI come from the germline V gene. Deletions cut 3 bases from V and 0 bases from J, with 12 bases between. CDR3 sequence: CASSPGLRDSYNEQFF. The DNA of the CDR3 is TGTGCCAGCTCACCTGGTTTGCGGGACTCCTACAATGAGCAGTTCTTC.

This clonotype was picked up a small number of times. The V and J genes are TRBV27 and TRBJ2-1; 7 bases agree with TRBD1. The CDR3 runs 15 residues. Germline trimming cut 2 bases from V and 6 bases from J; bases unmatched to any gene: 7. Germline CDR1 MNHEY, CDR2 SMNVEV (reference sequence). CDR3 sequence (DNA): TGTGCCAGCAGTTTACCAGGGGCAGGGGGCAATGAGCAGTTCTTC. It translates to CASSLPGAGGNEQFF.

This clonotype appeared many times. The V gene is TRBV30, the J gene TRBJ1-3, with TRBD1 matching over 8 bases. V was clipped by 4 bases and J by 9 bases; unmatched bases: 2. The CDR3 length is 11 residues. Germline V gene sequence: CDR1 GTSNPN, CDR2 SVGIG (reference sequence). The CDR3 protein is CAWTGGTTIYF. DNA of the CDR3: TGTGCCTGGACAGGGGGCACCACCATATATTTT.

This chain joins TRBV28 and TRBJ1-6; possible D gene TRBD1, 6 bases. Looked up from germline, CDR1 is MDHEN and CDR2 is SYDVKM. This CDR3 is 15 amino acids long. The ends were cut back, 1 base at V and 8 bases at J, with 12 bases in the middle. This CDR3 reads CASSLLTGQDSPLHF. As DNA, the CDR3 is TGTGCCAGCAGTTTATTAACAGGGCAAGATTCACCCCTCCACTTT.

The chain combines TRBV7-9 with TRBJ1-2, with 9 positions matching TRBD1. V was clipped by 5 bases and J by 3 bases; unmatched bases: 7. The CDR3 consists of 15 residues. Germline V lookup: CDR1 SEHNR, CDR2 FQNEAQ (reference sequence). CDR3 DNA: TGTGCCAGCAGCCAGGGACAGGGTCTTGACTATGGCTACACCTTC. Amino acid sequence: CASSQGQGLDYGYTF.

CDR3 in DNA: TGTGCCAGCAGTTACGGGCTATGGCGCCATAACTACGAGCAGTACTTC. Protein product: CASSYGLWRHNYEQYF. The chain has TRBV6-5 and TRBJ2-7, with D hard to call. This CDR3 spans 16 amino acids. Germline V lookup: CDR1 MNHEY, CDR2 SVGAGI. V lost 2 bases to trimming and J lost 3 bases, with 17 bases between them.

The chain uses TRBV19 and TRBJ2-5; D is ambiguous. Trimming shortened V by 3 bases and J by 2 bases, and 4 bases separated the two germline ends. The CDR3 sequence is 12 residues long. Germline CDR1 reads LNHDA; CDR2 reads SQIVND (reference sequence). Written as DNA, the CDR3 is TGTGCCAGTAGTATTACGCAAGAGACCCAGTACTTC. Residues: CASSITQETQYF.

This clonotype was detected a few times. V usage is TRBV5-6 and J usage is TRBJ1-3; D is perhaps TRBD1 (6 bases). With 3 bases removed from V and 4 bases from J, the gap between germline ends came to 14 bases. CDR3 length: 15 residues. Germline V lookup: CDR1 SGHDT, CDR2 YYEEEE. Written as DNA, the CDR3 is TGTGCCAGCAGCTCCTGGGACACACGCGGAAACACCATATATTTT. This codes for CASSSWDTRGNTIYF.

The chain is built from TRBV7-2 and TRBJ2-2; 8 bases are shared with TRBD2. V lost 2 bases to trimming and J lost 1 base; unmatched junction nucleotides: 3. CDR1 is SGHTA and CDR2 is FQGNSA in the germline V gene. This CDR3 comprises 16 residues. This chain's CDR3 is CASSLMGLGNTGELFF. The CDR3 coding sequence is TGTGCCAGCAGCTTAATGGGACTAGGGAACACCGGGGAGCTGTTTTTT.

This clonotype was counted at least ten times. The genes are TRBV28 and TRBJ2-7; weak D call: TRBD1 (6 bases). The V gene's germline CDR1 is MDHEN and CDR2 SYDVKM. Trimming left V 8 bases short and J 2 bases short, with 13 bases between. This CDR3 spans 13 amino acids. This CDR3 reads CASQGRPTYEQYF. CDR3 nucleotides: TGTGCCAGCCAGGGGCGTCCTACCTACGAGCAGTACTTC.

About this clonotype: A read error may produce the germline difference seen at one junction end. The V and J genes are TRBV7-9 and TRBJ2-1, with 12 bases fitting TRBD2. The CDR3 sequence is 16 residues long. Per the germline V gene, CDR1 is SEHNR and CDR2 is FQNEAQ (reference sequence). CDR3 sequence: CASTLAVGTSGLLQFF. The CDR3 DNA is TGTGCCAGCACCTTAGCGGTGGGGACTAGCGGGCTATTGCAGTTCTTC.

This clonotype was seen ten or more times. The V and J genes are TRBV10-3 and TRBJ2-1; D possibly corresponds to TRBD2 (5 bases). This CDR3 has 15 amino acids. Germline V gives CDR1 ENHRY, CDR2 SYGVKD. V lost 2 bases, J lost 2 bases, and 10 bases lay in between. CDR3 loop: CAISEREATYNEQFF. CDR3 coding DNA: TGTGCCATCAGTGAGCGGGAAGCTACCTACAATGAGCAGTTCTTC.

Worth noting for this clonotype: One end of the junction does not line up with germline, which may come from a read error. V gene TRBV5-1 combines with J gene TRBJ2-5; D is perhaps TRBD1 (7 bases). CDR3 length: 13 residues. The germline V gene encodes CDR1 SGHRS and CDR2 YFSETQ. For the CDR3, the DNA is TGCGCCAGCAGCTTCCAGGGGGGAGAGACCCTGTACTTC. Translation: CASSFQGGETLYF.

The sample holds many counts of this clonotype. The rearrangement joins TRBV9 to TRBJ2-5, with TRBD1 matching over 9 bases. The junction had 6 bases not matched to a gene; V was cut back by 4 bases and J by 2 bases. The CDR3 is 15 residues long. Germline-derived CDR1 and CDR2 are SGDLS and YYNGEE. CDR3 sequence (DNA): TGTGCCAGCAGCTTACGGACAGGGGATCAAGAGACCCAGTACTTC. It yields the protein CASSLRTGDQETQYF.

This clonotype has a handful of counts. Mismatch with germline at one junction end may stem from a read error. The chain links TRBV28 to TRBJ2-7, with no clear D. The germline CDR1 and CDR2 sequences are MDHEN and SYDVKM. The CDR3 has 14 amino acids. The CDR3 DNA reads TGTGCCAGCACCCCGACGGACCTTCCATACGAGCAGCACTTC. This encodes CASTPTDLPYEQHF.

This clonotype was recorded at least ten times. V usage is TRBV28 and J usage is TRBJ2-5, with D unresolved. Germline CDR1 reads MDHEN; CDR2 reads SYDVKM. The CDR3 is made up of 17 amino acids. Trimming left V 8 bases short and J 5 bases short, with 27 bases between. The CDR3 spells CASFPTAMNIRPETQYF. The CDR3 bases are TGTGCCAGCTTTCCGACCGCGATGAACATCCGGCCCGAGACCCAGTACTTC.

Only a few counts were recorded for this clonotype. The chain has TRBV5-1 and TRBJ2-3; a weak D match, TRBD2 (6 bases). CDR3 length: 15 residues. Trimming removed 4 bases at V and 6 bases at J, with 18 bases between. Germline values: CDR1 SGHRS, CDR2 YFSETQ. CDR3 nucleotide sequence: TGCGCCAGCAGCATCGGGACTTGGCCCACCGATACGCAGTATTTT. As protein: CASSIGTWPTDTQYF.

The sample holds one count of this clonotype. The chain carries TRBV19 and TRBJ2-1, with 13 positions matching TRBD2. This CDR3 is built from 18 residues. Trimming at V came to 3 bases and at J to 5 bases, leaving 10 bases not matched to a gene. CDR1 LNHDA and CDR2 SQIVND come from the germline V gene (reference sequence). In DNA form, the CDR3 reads TGTGCCAGTAGTATCCCCCGACTAGCGGGGGGCCGTCACAATGAGCAGTTCTTC. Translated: CASSIPRLAGGRHNEQFF.

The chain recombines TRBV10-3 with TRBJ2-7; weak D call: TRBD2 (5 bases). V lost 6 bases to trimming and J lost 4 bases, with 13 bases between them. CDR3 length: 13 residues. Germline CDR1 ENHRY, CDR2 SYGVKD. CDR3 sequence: CAISEERAYEQYF. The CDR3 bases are TGTGCCATCAGCGAGGAGAGGGCTTACGAGCAGTACTTC.

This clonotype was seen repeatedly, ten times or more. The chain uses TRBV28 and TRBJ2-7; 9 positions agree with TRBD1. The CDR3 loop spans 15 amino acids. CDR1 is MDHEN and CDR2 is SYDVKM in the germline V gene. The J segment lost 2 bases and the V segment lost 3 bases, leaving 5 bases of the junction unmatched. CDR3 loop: CASSFETGGPYEQYF. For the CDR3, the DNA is TGTGCCAGCAGTTTTGAAACAGGGGGCCCCTACGAGCAGTACTTC.

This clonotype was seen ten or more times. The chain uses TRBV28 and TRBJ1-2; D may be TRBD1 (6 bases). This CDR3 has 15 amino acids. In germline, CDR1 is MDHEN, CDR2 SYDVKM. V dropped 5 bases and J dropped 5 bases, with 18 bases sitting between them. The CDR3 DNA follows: TGTGCCAGCAGTGGCCTTAGGGGGGTTAGGTATGGCTACACCTTC. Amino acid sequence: CASSGLRGVRYGYTF.

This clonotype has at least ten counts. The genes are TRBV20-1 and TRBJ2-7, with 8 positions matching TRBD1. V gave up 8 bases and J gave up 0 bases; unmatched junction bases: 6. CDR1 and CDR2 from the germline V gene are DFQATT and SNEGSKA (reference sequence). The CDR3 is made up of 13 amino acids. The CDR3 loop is CSPEGQGSYEQYF. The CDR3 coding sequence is TGCAGTCCGGAAGGACAGGGCTCCTACGAGCAGTACTTC.